This T cell receptor beta chain was found in a study of technical replicates of blood from a handful of donors. The repertoire was sequenced with immunoSEQ multiplex PCR; TCRdb's copy has only in-frame clones and lacks some. The table has 55,000 to 65,000 clones, around 88% seen once; the top ten hold roughly 5.1%. This CDR3 is 12 amino acids long. CDR1 MNHEY and CDR2 SVGAGI come from the germline V gene. Trimming took 8 bases from V and 6 from J, leaving 12 bases between them. Sequenced input: PBMCs. The rearrangement links TRBV6-5 to TRBJ2-3, with D perhaps TRBD1 (5 bases). This receptor was identified in a human donor in good health. Some clones in this sample may be carry-over from other donors' samples. Here the CDR3 reads CASSQGADTQYF. The CDR3 coding sequence is TGTGCCAGCTCCCAAGGGGCCGATACGCAGTATTTT.